This is a list of T cell receptor beta chains from one sample in a study of OX40 agonist ivuxolimab in advanced cancers. Produced via immunoSEQ multiplex PCR; TCRdb's table is partial and in-frame only. The profile shows about 15,000 clones, around 83% of them singletons. The specimen comprised CD4+ or CD8+ T cells sorted from blood, sampled in a trial of the OX40 agonist ivuxolimab. All receptors derive from an adult with an advanced solid tumor such as melanoma, head and neck, liver or kidney cancer. Each CDR3 is given with its conserved first and last residue. Each record gives: CDR3 DNA, CDR3 protein, CDR3 length, clone size, D gene, V gene, J gene. A D gene is named only where the DNA matches it firmly. Clone size is shown for a subset of rows, as once, few, many or a class of expanded clone.

CDR3 DNA: TGTGCCAGCAGCCATAACACTGAAGCTTTCTTT; CDR3 protein: CASSHNTEAFF; CDR3 length: 11; clone size: NA; D gene: NA; V gene: TRBV6-6; J gene: TRBJ1-1
CDR3 DNA: TGTGCCAGCAGTTTACTTCCCTCCTACGAGCAGTACTTC; CDR3 protein: CASSLLPSYEQYF; CDR3 length: 13; clone size: NA; D gene: NA; V gene: TRBV27; J gene: TRBJ2-7
CDR3 DNA: TGTGCCAGTAGTGCCGGGACACCTCTATACAATGAGCAGTTCTTC; CDR3 protein: CASSAGTPLYNEQFF; CDR3 length: 15; clone size: once; D gene: NA; V gene: TRBV19; J gene: TRBJ2-1
CDR3 DNA: TGCGCCAGCAGCCAAGAACCGGCCATTAATGAAAAACTGTTTTTT; CDR3 protein: CASSQEPAINEKLFF; CDR3 length: 15; clone size: NA; D gene: NA; V gene: TRBV4-1; J gene: TRBJ1-4
CDR3 DNA: TGTGCCAGCAGTTACGGGGCGGAAAAACTGTTTTTT; CDR3 protein: CASSYGAEKLFF; CDR3 length: 12; clone size: once; D gene: NA; V gene: TRBV6-6; J gene: TRBJ1-4
CDR3 DNA: TGTGCCAGCAGCTTTACCGGGGAGCTGTTTTTT; CDR3 protein: CASSFTGELFF; CDR3 length: 11; clone size: NA; D gene: NA; V gene: TRBV5-6; J gene: TRBJ2-2
CDR3 DNA: TGCAGCGTTGAAATTAACAGGGCCGCTTTCTTT; CDR3 protein: CSVEINRAAFF; CDR3 length: 11; clone size: medium-sized; D gene: NA; V gene: TRBV29-1; J gene: TRBJ1-1
CDR3 DNA: TGTGCCAGCAGCTTAGCGGGCCTCCTAGAGACCCAGTACTTC; CDR3 protein: CASSLAGLLETQYF; CDR3 length: 14; clone size: NA; D gene: NA; V gene: TRBV7-6; J gene: TRBJ2-5
CDR3 DNA: TGTGCCAGCAGTTACTCTTTCGCGGCGTCCTACAATGAGCAGTTCTTC; CDR3 protein: CASSYSFAASYNEQFF; CDR3 length: 16; clone size: NA; D gene: NA; V gene: TRBV6-5; J gene: TRBJ2-1
CDR3 DNA: TGTGCCAGCAGTCCCCCACTGGGGGAAATCTACGAGCAGTACTTC; CDR3 protein: CASSPPLGEIYEQYF; CDR3 length: 15; clone size: NA; D gene: NA; V gene: TRBV25-1; J gene: TRBJ2-7
CDR3 DNA: TGCGCCAGCAGCCTATCCCCGGGACAGGGGGCCGGGGAGCTGTTTTTT; CDR3 protein: CASSLSPGQGAGELFF; CDR3 length: 16; clone size: few; D gene: TRBD1; V gene: TRBV4-1; J gene: TRBJ2-2
CDR3 DNA: TGTGCCAGCAGCCGTTTTAGGTTGGGAGATACGCAGTATTTT; CDR3 protein: CASSRFRLGDTQYF; CDR3 length: 14; clone size: NA; D gene: NA; V gene: TRBV5-6; J gene: TRBJ2-3
CDR3 DNA: TGTGCCAGCAGCTTAGTGGGGGATCTCTACGAGCAGTACTTC; CDR3 protein: CASSLVGDLYEQYF; CDR3 length: 14; clone size: NA; D gene: NA; V gene: TRBV28; J gene: TRBJ2-7
CDR3 DNA: TGTGCCAGCAGTGTGGCGGGAGGCTACGAGCAGTACTTC; CDR3 protein: CASSVAGGYEQYF; CDR3 length: 13; clone size: NA; D gene: TRBD2; V gene: TRBV6-1; J gene: TRBJ2-7
CDR3 DNA: TGTGCCAGCCACCCCGGGACAGGATTGTTTGAGCAGTTCTTC; CDR3 protein: CASHPGTGLFEQFF; CDR3 length: 14; clone size: NA; D gene: TRBD1; V gene: TRBV9; J gene: TRBJ2-1
CDR3 DNA: TGCGCCAGCAGCCAAGATGGACAGCTTTACGAGCAGTACTTC; CDR3 protein: CASSQDGQLYEQYF; CDR3 length: 14; clone size: NA; D gene: NA; V gene: TRBV4-1; J gene: TRBJ2-7
CDR3 DNA: TGTGCCAGCAGTTATTTAGCAAGCTACGAGCAGTACTTC; CDR3 protein: CASSYLASYEQYF; CDR3 length: 13; clone size: NA; D gene: NA; V gene: TRBV6-9; J gene: TRBJ2-7
CDR3 DNA: TGCGCCAGCAGCTCCTCTGGACGGGGTAGCACAGATACGCAGTATTTT; CDR3 protein: CASSSSGRGSTDTQYF; CDR3 length: 16; clone size: NA; D gene: NA; V gene: TRBV5-1; J gene: TRBJ2-3
CDR3 DNA: TGTGCCAGCAGCCCTTGGACAGGGGGGAATGAGCAGTTCTTC; CDR3 protein: CASSPWTGGNEQFF; CDR3 length: 14; clone size: once; D gene: TRBD1; V gene: TRBV7-8; J gene: TRBJ2-1
CDR3 DNA: TGTGCCAGCAGCCCCGGGACTAGCTCTGGCAATGAGCAGTTCTTC; CDR3 protein: CASSPGTSSGNEQFF; CDR3 length: 15; clone size: NA; D gene: TRBD2; V gene: TRBV9; J gene: TRBJ2-1
CDR3 DNA: TGTGCCAGCAGCAGGGCTATGGGACCGAGCTCCTACAATGAGCAGTTCTTC; CDR3 protein: CASSRAMGPSSYNEQFF; CDR3 length: 17; clone size: few; D gene: NA; V gene: TRBV5-4; J gene: TRBJ2-1
CDR3 DNA: TGTGCCAGCAGCTCTAGGGACAATGAGCAGTTCTTC; CDR3 protein: CASSSRDNEQFF; CDR3 length: 12; clone size: NA; D gene: NA; V gene: TRBV7-2; J gene: TRBJ2-1
CDR3 DNA: TGTGCCAGCAGCTTAGGTTCCTATTACGAGCAGTACTTC; CDR3 protein: CASSLGSYYEQYF; CDR3 length: 13; clone size: NA; D gene: NA; V gene: TRBV7-9; J gene: TRBJ2-7
CDR3 DNA: TGTGCCAGCAGTTACGGGGGAAGGTACAATGAGCAGTTCTTC; CDR3 protein: CASSYGGRYNEQFF; CDR3 length: 14; clone size: NA; D gene: NA; V gene: TRBV6-5; J gene: TRBJ2-1
CDR3 DNA: TGTGCCAGTAGTATGGACTATTACAATGAGCAGTTCTTC; CDR3 protein: CASSMDYYNEQFF; CDR3 length: 13; clone size: NA; D gene: NA; V gene: TRBV19; J gene: TRBJ2-1
CDR3 DNA: TGTGCCAGCAGTTACTTAGAAGGGCAAGAGACCCAGTACTTC; CDR3 protein: CASSYLEGQETQYF; CDR3 length: 14; clone size: NA; D gene: NA; V gene: TRBV6-5; J gene: TRBJ2-5
CDR3 DNA: TGTGCCAGTAGAGCTAGCGGGAGGGCCAGTTACAATGAGCAGTTCTTC; CDR3 protein: CASRASGRASYNEQFF; CDR3 length: 16; clone size: NA; D gene: TRBD2; V gene: TRBV19; J gene: TRBJ2-1
CDR3 DNA: TGTGCCAGCAGCCCCACTCCCGGGAGGGCCCATGAGCAGTTCTTC; CDR3 protein: CASSPTPGRAHEQFF; CDR3 length: 15; clone size: NA; D gene: TRBD2; V gene: TRBV7-3; J gene: TRBJ2-1
CDR3 DNA: TGTGCCAGCAGCTTAGGGGGAGGGAGGGAGCAGTACTTC; CDR3 protein: CASSLGGGREQYF; CDR3 length: 13; clone size: NA; D gene: TRBD2; V gene: TRBV7-9; J gene: TRBJ2-5
CDR3 DNA: TGCGCCAGCAGCCCACAGATGGGGGAGGAGCTGTTTTTT; CDR3 protein: CASSPQMGEELFF; CDR3 length: 13; clone size: NA; D gene: NA; V gene: TRBV5-1; J gene: TRBJ2-2
CDR3 DNA: TGTGCCAGCAGCCAAGTATCGGGAGTAAGTGAGCAGTTCTTC; CDR3 protein: CASSQVSGVSEQFF; CDR3 length: 14; clone size: NA; D gene: NA; V gene: TRBV14; J gene: TRBJ2-1
CDR3 DNA: TGTGCCAGCAGTGGAGGGACCTATGAGAGCACTGAAGCTTTCTTT; CDR3 protein: CASSGGTYESTEAFF; CDR3 length: 15; clone size: NA; D gene: NA; V gene: TRBV6-1; J gene: TRBJ1-1
CDR3 DNA: TGTGCCAGCAGCGTAGTACAGGGCTCCTACAATGAGCAGTTCTTC; CDR3 protein: CASSVVQGSYNEQFF; CDR3 length: 15; clone size: once; D gene: NA; V gene: TRBV9; J gene: TRBJ2-1
CDR3 DNA: TGTGCCAGCAGCCGGGGCCAAGGCAATGAGCAGTTCTTC; CDR3 protein: CASSRGQGNEQFF; CDR3 length: 13; clone size: NA; D gene: NA; V gene: TRBV28; J gene: TRBJ2-1
CDR3 DNA: TGTGCCAGCAGCTTAGTTTGGAGTCGAGAAGCTTTCTTT; CDR3 protein: CASSLVWSREAFF; CDR3 length: 13; clone size: NA; D gene: NA; V gene: TRBV7-9; J gene: TRBJ1-1
CDR3 DNA: TGTGCCAGCAGTTCCTCCGAACCGCTTTACAATGAGCAGTTCTTC; CDR3 protein: CASSSSEPLYNEQFF; CDR3 length: 15; clone size: NA; D gene: NA; V gene: TRBV27; J gene: TRBJ2-1
CDR3 DNA: TGCAGCGTCCCCGGGACTGCCTACAATGAGCAGTTCTTC; CDR3 protein: CSVPGTAYNEQFF; CDR3 length: 13; clone size: NA; D gene: NA; V gene: TRBV29-1; J gene: TRBJ2-1
CDR3 DNA: TGTGCCAGCAGTTACTTACTCACCGGGGAGCTGTTTTTT; CDR3 protein: CASSYLLTGELFF; CDR3 length: 13; clone size: NA; D gene: NA; V gene: TRBV6-6; J gene: TRBJ2-2
CDR3 DNA: TGTGCCAGCAGCCCTCGACAGGGAGCAGTACAGCCCCAGCATTTT; CDR3 protein: CASSPRQGAVQPQHF; CDR3 length: 15; clone size: large; D gene: TRBD1; V gene: TRBV5-5; J gene: TRBJ1-5
CDR3 DNA: TGTGCCAGCTACTACTATACTTACGAGCAGTACTTC; CDR3 protein: CASYYYTYEQYF; CDR3 length: 12; clone size: medium-sized; D gene: NA; V gene: TRBV2; J gene: TRBJ2-7
CDR3 DNA: TGTGCCAGCAGCGACAGGGTATCTGGCGAGCAGTACTTC; CDR3 protein: CASSDRVSGEQYF; CDR3 length: 13; clone size: NA; D gene: NA; V gene: TRBV9; J gene: TRBJ2-7